This T cell receptor beta chain comes out of a study of tumor and adjacent non-tumor tissue in lung cancer. This CDR3 comprises 13 residues. Germline V CDR1 and CDR2: SQVTM, ANQGSEA. RNA was extracted from bulk tissue without any cell sorting. A modified ARM-PCR protocol with three rounds of nested PCR amplified TCRbeta. TCRdb re-called the multiplex PCR reads through MiXCR, storing one row per CDR3 protein. This repertoire shows some 78,000 distinct CDR3 sequences, around 75% found once; its top ten account for roughly 15%. In regard to this clonotype: A junction end diverges from the germline sequence, so it may reflect a read error.

This sequence originates from a woman in her 50s with non-small cell lung cancer. The chain carries TRBV29-1 and TRBJ2-3, with D uncertain. The sample consisted of lung tumor tissue. In nucleotides, the CDR3 is TGCAGCGTTGGTCAGACCAGCGCAGATACGCAGTATTTC. This gives the protein CSVGQTSADTQYF.